The 4 T cell receptor beta chains below all came from one sample that was sequenced in a study of beta chain features in type 1 diabetes. Notes on the study in general: Type 1 diabetes patients showed a moderate but significant shortening of TCRB CDR3s in all four CD4+ subsets.

The authors reverse transcribed all of the isolated RNA, so sequencing captured expressed TCRB transcripts. Profiled with immunoSEQ multiplex PCR; TCRdb holds only in-frame clones, not every one. The sample lists 600,000 to 700,000 clones; around 12% were seen once. Their specific antigens are unknown. Sequencing was done on a sample of naive CD4+ T cells from blood. These TCRs come from a young man with type 1 diabetes.

This clone was observed a handful of times. The chain uses TRBV5-1 and TRBJ2-6; the match to TRBD1 covers 11 bases. This CDR3 has 16 residues. Trimming took 4 bases from V and 2 from J; bases not matched to a gene: 2. Germline-derived CDR1 and CDR2 are SGHRS and YFSETQ. This chain's CDR3 is CASSPGQGAGANVLTF. The CDR3 DNA is TGCGCCAGCAGCCCGGGACAGGGGGCTGGGGCCAACGTCCTGACTTTC. The whole variable domain, remainder taken from reference TRBV5-1 and TRBJ2-6, is KAGVTQTPRYLIKTRGQQVTLSCSPISGHRSVSWYQQTPGQGLQFLFEYFSETQRNKGNFPGRFSGRQFSNSRSEMNVSTLELGDSALYLCASSPGQGAGANVLTFGAGSRLTVL.

The sample holds a few counts of this clone. The CDR3 DNA sequence: TGTGCCAGCAGCCCGACTGCAGGGTCCCACTATGGCTACACCTTC. It translates to CASSPTAGSHYGYTF. J is TRBJ1-2 and V is TRBV14, with D maybe TRBD1 (5 bases). Germline V gives CDR1 SGHDN, CDR2 FVKESK. This CDR3 region has 15 residues. Trimming stripped 4 bases from V and 3 bases from J, with 15 bases between.

The chain joins TRBV9 to TRBJ2-5; TRBD1 aligns across 10 bases. The J call may be faulty, since TRBJ2-7 better matches the DNA end. CDR3 length: 15 amino acids. In germline, CDR1 is SGDLS, CDR2 YYNGEE. CDR3 nucleotides: TGTGCCAGCAGCGTAGCGGGACAGGGGACTTACGAGCAGTACTTC. Its translation: CASSVAGQGTYEQYF.

In DNA form, the CDR3 reads TGTGCCAGCAGTTCGCACAGTATCGCCTACGAGCAGTACTTC. It codes for CASSSHSIAYEQYF. The genes are TRBV27 and TRBJ2-7; the D is unclear. Per germline, CDR1 MNHEY and CDR2 SMNVEV (reference sequence). Trimming pared 4 bases from V and 2 bases from J, leaving 12 bases between. This CDR3 comprises 14 residues.